These T cell receptor beta chains were read from a single sample in a study of cytomegalovirus exposure and HLA in healthy donors. Measured with immunoSEQ multiplex PCR; TCRdb has only the in-frame clones, and not every one. Of over 90,000 clones in the sample, around 85% are singletons; the top ten hold about 4.9%. Input material: PBMCs. The receptors were gathered from a man aged 35-49 years in good health and CMV-seropositive. Each CDR3 is given with its conserved first and last residue. Fields, in order: J gene, D gene, V gene, CDR3 protein. A D gene is named only where the DNA matches it firmly.

J: TRBJ2-2
D: .
V: TRBV10-2
CDR3: CASSSGYTGELFF

J: TRBJ1-2
D: TRBD1
V: TRBV2
CDR3: CASSLGQGVLYGYTF

J: TRBJ1-1
D: .
V: TRBV18
CDR3: CASSPLPTDSEAFF

J: TRBJ1-5
D: .
V: TRBV19
CDR3: CASSMRLRQPQHF

J: TRBJ2-7
D: .
V: TRBV5-1
CDR3: CASSTSGTFAYEQYF

J: TRBJ1-1
D: TRBD1
V: TRBV2
CDR3: CAINRGTNTEAFF

J: TRBJ1-6
D: TRBD1
V: TRBV6-5
CDR3: CASWTGFSPLHF

J: TRBJ1-2
D: TRBD1
V: TRBV5-1
CDR3: CASSLGGQGRGYTF

J: TRBJ1-2
D: TRBD1
V: TRBV19
CDR3: CASSMPSGGGGYGYTF

J: TRBJ1-1
D: .
V: TRBV27
CDR3: CASSLGQLTEAFF

J: TRBJ2-7
D: .
V: TRBV19
CDR3: CASSVSGSSYEQYF

J: TRBJ1-6
D: TRBD1
V: TRBV10-2
CDR3: CASSSDRGSNSPLHF

J: TRBJ1-5
D: TRBD1
V: TRBV30
CDR3: CATDRDSNQPQHF

J: TRBJ1-1
D: .
V: TRBV5-1
CDR3: CASSLGGGRGYMNTEAFF

J: TRBJ1-1
D: TRBD1
V: TRBV7-9
CDR3: CASSPWGQENTEAFF

J: TRBJ1-1
D: .
V: TRBV2
CDR3: CASSGTGTQEAFF

J: TRBJ2-6
D: .
V: TRBV5-4
CDR3: CASSTGGDSYSGANVLTF

J: TRBJ1-3
D: TRBD1
V: TRBV30
CDR3: CARRDRGSGNTIYF

J: TRBJ2-1
D: TRBD2
V: TRBV5-4
CDR3: CASRLTSGGYNEQFF

J: TRBJ1-1
D: .
V: TRBV15
CDR3: CATSDWVQAEAFF

J: TRBJ1-2
D: TRBD1
V: TRBV10-3
CDR3: CAISETGQGFGGYTF

J: TRBJ1-4
D: .
V: TRBV10-3
CDR3: CAISESVEYEKLFF

J: TRBJ1-4
D: TRBD1
V: TRBV5-1
CDR3: CASSFSPGGDAEKLFF

J: TRBJ1-2
D: .
V: TRBV19
CDR3: CASSIGSRTNYGYTF

J: TRBJ2-4
D: TRBD1
V: TRBV25-1
CDR3: CASSGGQGLAKNIQYF

J: TRBJ2-2
D: .
V: TRBV2
CDR3: CASSQFVNTGELFF

J: TRBJ2-3
D: TRBD1
V: TRBV13
CDR3: CASSLQYPGQQRTDTQYF

J: TRBJ2-7
D: .
V: TRBV5-1
CDR3: CASSAGGYEQYF

J: TRBJ1-4
D: TRBD1
V: TRBV7-2
CDR3: CASSLRTGTGYEKLFF

J: TRBJ2-5
D: .
V: TRBV11-2
CDR3: CASSVGLGETQYF